Each of the 29 T cell receptor beta chains below was sequenced from the same sample in a study of shared clonotypes between healthy human individuals. The repertoire was sequenced with immunoSEQ multiplex PCR; TCRdb's copy has only in-frame clones and lacks some. The sample contains 2 million to 2.5 million clones, approximately 93% of which appear only once. Sequencing was performed on naive CD4+ T cells from PBMCs. Subset here: CD45RA+ positively selected. The receptors here all came from a man aged 18 to 29 in good health. Some clones in this sample may be carry-over from other donors' samples.

This sequence joins TRBV28 and TRBJ2-7; 9 bases fit TRBD2. The CDR3 contains 16 residues. CDR1 is MDHEN, CDR2 SYDVKM, per germline. Losses at the gene ends were 4 bases for V and 2 bases for J; bases not matched to a gene: 9. CDR3 in DNA: TGTGCCAGCAGTTCCTTGGGACTAGCCCTCGCCTACGAGCAGTACTTC. This codes for CASSSLGLALAYEQYF.

The J gene is TRBJ2-2, the V gene TRBV19; 11 bases agree with TRBD1. Germline V gene sequence: CDR1 LNHDA, CDR2 SQIVND (reference sequence). V gave up 7 bases and J gave up 5 bases; unmatched junction bases: 12. The CDR3 runs 17 residues. CDR3 protein: CASTRRDRGTRTGELFF. CDR3 DNA sequence: TGTGCCAGTACGAGGCGGGACAGGGGGACAAGGACCGGGGAGCTGTTTTTT.

V is TRBV7-9 and J is TRBJ1-4; no firm D call. This CDR3 is 14 amino acids long. CDR1 and CDR2 from the germline V gene are SEHNR and FQNEAQ (reference sequence). Trimming took 5 bases from V and 7 from J, leaving 14 bases between them. CDR3 region: CASSPPRGIEKLFF. CDR3 DNA: TGTGCCAGCAGCCCCCCCCGAGGTATTGAAAAACTGTTTTTT.

This rearrangement joins TRBV5-1 to TRBJ2-1, with TRBD2 matching over 11 bases. Germline V gives CDR1 SGHRS, CDR2 YFSETQ. This CDR3 contains 17 residues. Trimming at V came to 0 bases and at J to 4 bases, leaving 6 bases not matched to a gene. This chain's CDR3 is CASSLVPSGRTYNEQFF. CDR3 DNA sequence: TGCGCCAGCAGCTTGGTTCCTAGCGGGAGGACATACAATGAGCAGTTCTTC.

DNA of the CDR3: TGTGCCAGCAGCCTCCCAGGAGGTGGCTACACCTTC. Amino acid sequence: CASSLPGGGYTF. The rearrangement uses TRBV5-4 and TRBJ1-2; D not certain. Germline assignment: CDR1 SGHNT and CDR2 YYREEE (reference sequence). This CDR3 has 12 amino acids. The V end lost 4 bases, the J end lost 7 bases, and 11 bases lay between the germline ends.

The chain uses TRBV4-1 and TRBJ2-5; the D call may be TRBD1 or TRBD2 (5 bases each). V lost 4 bases and J 2 bases, leaving 14 bases between the germline ends. The CDR3 is 15 residues long. From germline, CDR1 is MGHRA and CDR2 YSYEKL. The CDR3 is CASSPNRGPQETQYF. In nucleotides, the CDR3 is TGCGCCAGCAGCCCCAATCGGGGCCCGCAAGAGACCCAGTACTTC.

J is TRBJ2-7 and V is TRBV7-2; D uncertain. The CDR3 sequence is 14 residues long. From germline, CDR1 is SGHTA and CDR2 FQGNSA. V was clipped by 5 bases and J by 4 bases, with 15 bases between them. CDR3 sequence (DNA): TGTGCCAGCAGCCGCTTTCGGGCAGATTACGAGCAGTACTTC. Translation gives CASSRFRADYEQYF.

The rearrangement joins TRBV27 to TRBJ1-5; D remains ambiguous. The CDR3 totals 15 residues. The V gene lost 6 bases and the J gene lost 2 bases, with 14 bases spanning the gap. The germline CDR1 and CDR2 sequences are MNHEY and SMNVEV (reference sequence). The CDR3 DNA follows: TGTGCCAGCAGGGCTCTCGGGGAGGGCAATCAGCCCCAGCATTTT. It yields the protein CASRALGEGNQPQHF.

The chain joins TRBV19 to TRBJ1-1; a possible D gene is TRBD1 (5 bases). V lost 7 bases and J 5 bases, leaving 20 bases between the germline ends. Germline CDR1 and CDR2: LNHDA and SQIVND (reference sequence). There are 15 residues in the CDR3. For the CDR3, the DNA is TGTGCCAGTACCATCGGTGGGGGGAAGGGGACTGAAGCTTTCTTT. Translation: CASTIGGGKGTEAFF. Together with reference TRBV19 and TRBJ1-1, the CDR3 gives the full variable domain: DGGITQSPKYLFRKEGQNVTLSCEQNLNHDAMYWYRQDPGQGLRLIYYSQIVNDFQKGDIAEGYSVSREKKESFPLTVTSAQKNPTAFYLCASTIGGGKGTEAFFGQGTRLTVV.

This clone was counted a single time. The rearrangement uses TRBV4-1 and TRBJ2-4; the D gene is possibly TRBD1 (5 bases). V lost 0 bases, J lost 0 bases, and 18 bases lay in between. Germline V gene data show CDR1 as MGHRA and CDR2 as YSYEKL. The CDR3 sequence is 19 residues long. The CDR3 reads CASSQEEPQGRLAKNIQYF. The CDR3 coding sequence is TGCGCCAGCAGCCAAGAGGAGCCGCAGGGCCGATTAGCCAAAAACATTCAGTACTTC.

The genes are TRBV9 and TRBJ1-4; tentative D call: TRBD1 (5 bases). Germline V gene data show CDR1 as SGDLS and CDR2 as YYNGEE. The CDR3 has 15 residues. The V end lost 0 bases, the J end lost 7 bases, and 13 bases lay between the germline ends. The CDR3 spells CASSVVGGATEKLFF. In DNA, the CDR3 is TGTGCCAGCAGCGTAGTTGGAGGGGCCACTGAAAAACTGTTTTTT.

The chain couples TRBV19 to TRBJ2-2; D might be TRBD1 (8 bases). Germline loops: CDR1 LNHDA, CDR2 SQIVND (reference sequence). The CDR3 consists of 15 residues. Trimming took 6 bases from V and 1 from J, leaving 12 bases between them. The CDR3 sequence: CASSGGTGNTGELFF. As DNA, the CDR3 is TGTGCCAGTAGCGGGGGGACAGGGAACACCGGGGAGCTGTTTTTT.

The chain carries TRBV19 and TRBJ2-2; 7 bases are shared with TRBD2. The CDR3 is 14 residues long. The V gene end was trimmed by 5 bases and the J gene end by 5 bases; junction bases not matched to a gene: 5. Germline V lookup: CDR1 LNHDA, CDR2 SQIVND (reference sequence). The chain's CDR3 is CASSSGTTTGELFF. The CDR3 DNA is TGTGCCAGTAGTTCCGGGACTACTACCGGGGAGCTGTTTTTT.

In its sample, this clone was seen once. The chain has TRBV6-1 and TRBJ2-7; possibly TRBD1 or TRBD2 for D (5 bases each). CDR1 is MNHNS and CDR2 is SASEGT in the germline V gene. The CDR3 sequence is 13 residues long. Between the trimmed V and J ends, which lost 6 bases and 5 bases, there was a span of 14 bases. The CDR3: CASSPASGHEQYF. CDR3 coding DNA: TGTGCCAGCAGCCCCGCCTCGGGGCACGAGCAGTACTTC.

The chain links TRBV7-3 to TRBJ2-5, with D unresolved. Germline CDR1 SGHTA, CDR2 FQGTGA. The CDR3 is 15 amino acids. The ends were cut back, 5 bases at V and 3 bases at J, with 16 bases in the middle. CDR3 sequence: CASSPDASVKETQYF. CDR3 DNA: TGTGCCAGCAGCCCCGACGCCTCGGTGAAAGAGACCCAGTACTTC.

V gene TRBV6-1 combines with J gene TRBJ2-7; D unresolved. Looked up from germline, CDR1 is MNHNS and CDR2 is SASEGT. The CDR3 runs to 11 residues. The V end lost 5 bases, the J end lost 6 bases, and 8 bases lay between the germline ends. CDR3 region: CASSYLGEQYF. The CDR3 DNA reads TGTGCCAGCAGTTACCTAGGCGAGCAGTACTTC.

The chain employs TRBV5-1 and TRBJ2-5; 9 bases match TRBD2. Germline loops: CDR1 SGHRS, CDR2 YFSETQ. V gave up 4 bases and J gave up 4 bases; unmatched junction bases: 11. This CDR3 is 16 amino acids long. The CDR3 nucleotides are TGCGCCAGCAGCGTAAGCGGCGGGAGGGCAGGAGAGACCCAGTACTTC. It is translated as CASSVSGGRAGETQYF.

The V call is TRBV5-1, the J call TRBJ1-2; D possibly corresponds to TRBD1 (5 bases). The CDR3 totals 13 residues. Germline V gives CDR1 SGHRS, CDR2 YFSETQ. Between the trimmed V and J ends, which lost 5 bases and 6 bases, there was a span of 14 bases. For the CDR3, the DNA is TGCGCCAGCAGGGCCGGCAGGGCCAATGGCTACACCTTC. Protein product: CASRAGRANGYTF.

This chain connects TRBV4-2 to TRBJ2-7; TRBD1 might be the D (6 bases). The CDR3 covers 14 residues. Between the trimmed V and J ends, which lost 4 bases and 2 bases, there was a span of 12 bases. Germline V gene lookup returns CDR1 LGHNA and CDR2 YNFKEQ. CDR3 protein: CASSPEGTTYEQYF. CDR3 nucleotide sequence: TGTGCCAGCAGCCCCGAGGGGACAACCTACGAGCAGTACTTC.

The genes are TRBV7-9 and TRBJ2-1; 9 bases line up with TRBD1. V trimming: 3 bases; J trimming: 4 bases; junction bases outside the gene matches: 7. The CDR3 is 16 residues long. Germline V gives CDR1 SEHNR, CDR2 FQNEAQ (reference sequence). CDR3 sequence (DNA): TGTGCCAGCAGCTTTTATGGGACAGGGAGATACAATGAGCAGTTCTTC. This codes for CASSFYGTGRYNEQFF.

This clone was counted a single time. J is TRBJ2-3 and V is TRBV5-1, with 13 bases identical to TRBD2. Germline assignment: CDR1 SGHRS and CDR2 YFSETQ. This CDR3 has 16 residues. The V segment lost 2 bases and the J segment 4 bases; nucleotides outside the gene matches: 4. The CDR3 nucleotides are TGCGCCAGCAGCTTCCGACTAGCGGGGGGTGCAGATACGCAGTATTTT. This gives the protein CASSFRLAGGADTQYF.

CDR3 in amino acids: CASSLVDLSYGYTF. The CDR3 DNA reads as TGTGCCAGCAGTTTGGTGGACCTGAGCTATGGCTACACCTTC. The V and J genes are TRBV28 and TRBJ1-2; the D is unclear. The CDR3 totals 14 residues. CDR1 is MDHEN and CDR2 is SYDVKM in the germline V gene. The ends were cut back, 3 bases at V and 4 bases at J, with 12 bases in the middle.

The V call is TRBV18, the J call TRBJ2-3; D call uncertain. V dropped 0 bases and J dropped 6 bases, with 7 bases sitting between them. Germline CDR1 is KGHSH and CDR2 is LQKENI. This CDR3 is built from 13 residues. The CDR3 region has the DNA TGTGCCAGCTCACCACCGCAAAGGGATACGCAGTATTTT. It translates to CASSPPQRDTQYF.

The chain combines TRBV7-8 with TRBJ2-2, with a possible D match to TRBD1 (5 bases). V was cut by 0 bases and J by 5 bases, with 19 bases left in between. Germline V lookup: CDR1 SGHVS, CDR2 FQNEAQ. CDR3 length: 18 residues. CDR3 in amino acids: CASSLALRQTAGTGELFF. The CDR3 bases are TGTGCCAGCAGCTTAGCGCTTCGCCAGACGGCAGGGACCGGGGAGCTGTTTTTT. Supplemented by reference TRBV7-8 and TRBJ2-2, the full variable domain reads GAGVSQSPRYKVAKRGQDVALRCDPISGHVSLFWYQQALGQGPEFLTYFQNEAQLDKSGLPSDRFFAERPEGSVSTLKIQRTQQEDSAVYLCASSLALRQTAGTGELFFGEGSRLTVL.

The chain links TRBV6-5 to TRBJ1-2, with no clear D. The V end lost 2 bases, the J end lost 1 base, and 5 bases lay between the germline ends. The CDR3 runs to 13 residues. CDR1 is MNHEY, CDR2 SVGAGI, per germline. CDR3 region: CASSYRVNYGYTF. In DNA form, the CDR3 reads TGTGCCAGCAGTTACAGGGTTAACTATGGCTACACCTTC.

The gene calls are TRBV5-1 and TRBJ1-1; D might be TRBD1 (6 bases). The germline V and J ends were trimmed by 3 bases and 5 bases, with 11 bases remaining between them. The germline V gene encodes CDR1 SGHRS and CDR2 YFSETQ. The CDR3 loop spans 13 amino acids. The CDR3 here is CASSWKGGTEAFF. The CDR3 DNA is TGCGCCAGCAGCTGGAAGGGGGGTACTGAAGCTTTCTTT.

V and J are TRBV15 and TRBJ2-6; tentative D call: TRBD2 (5 bases). Trimming removed 0 bases from V and 3 bases from J, with 15 bases in between. CDR1 and CDR2 (germline): LNHNV, YYDKDF (reference sequence). CDR3 length: 18 amino acids. In nucleotides, the CDR3 is TGTGCCACCAGCAGAGATGTCGCCGGGGTAGGTGGGGCCAACGTCCTGACTTTC. Translation: CATSRDVAGVGGANVLTF.

CDR3 region: CASSQEVGPGPGGNNQPQHF. DNA for the CDR3: TGTGCCAGCAGCCAAGAGGTGGGCCCTGGTCCCGGGGGCAACAATCAGCCCCAGCATTTT. The rearrangement links TRBV4-2 to TRBJ1-5; maybe TRBD1 (6 bases). There are 20 residues in the CDR3. In germline, CDR1 is LGHNA, CDR2 YNFKEQ. Between the trimmed V and J ends, which lost 0 bases and 3 bases, there was a span of 24 bases.

The chain links TRBV5-1 to TRBJ2-2, with 10 bases lining up with TRBD2. With V trimmed by 0 bases and J by 0 bases, 11 bases remained unmatched. From germline, CDR1 is SGHRS and CDR2 YFSETQ. CDR3 length: 20 amino acids. The chain's CDR3 is CASSLDPRTSGLTNTGELFF. CDR3 coding DNA: TGCGCCAGCAGCTTGGATCCTAGGACTAGCGGTCTTACGAACACCGGGGAGCTGTTTTTT.